Below, 30 T cell receptor beta chains from the same sample are listed, as sequenced in a study of human T cells and chemical hapten exposure. Time point described: patch test 1, 2 weeks after DPC sensitization. The treatment denotes: therapeutic diphenylcyclopropenone sensitization with weekly scalp DPC. TCRdb reprocessed the RACE reads with MiXCR, giving one entry per CDR3 protein. The data contain approximately 400,000 distinct CDR3 sequences, roughly 5% of them singletons. The starting material was whole blood, obtained in connection with sensitization to the hapten diphenylcyclopropenone (DPC). Receptors were obtained from a woman aged 50 to 60 with alopecia areata. Some clones in this sample may be carry-over from other donors' samples.

This clonotype was picked up a small number of times. The chain joins TRBV3-1 to TRBJ2-7, with D perhaps TRBD1 or TRBD2 (5 bases each). Trimming removed 0 bases from V and 2 bases from J, with 11 bases in between. CDR3 length equals 15 residues. In germline, CDR1 is LGHDT, CDR2 YNNKEL (reference sequence). CDR3 protein: CASSQDFGDPYEQYF. As DNA, the CDR3 is TGTGCCAGCAGCCAAGATTTCGGGGACCCCTACGAGCAGTACTTC.

This clonotype was counted at least ten times. The chain recombines TRBV6-6 with TRBJ2-2; D possibly matches TRBD1 or TRBD2 (5 bases each). V lost 0 bases to trimming and J lost 5 bases, with 10 bases between them. The CDR3 totals 15 residues. The germline CDR1 and CDR2 sequences are MNHNY and SVGAGI (reference sequence). CDR3 residues: CASSYSGERTGELFF. The CDR3 DNA follows: TGTGCCAGCAGTTACTCGGGGGAGAGGACCGGGGAGCTGTTTTTT.

There are a few counts of this clonotype. This rearrangement joins TRBV5-1 to TRBJ2-5, with D possibly called TRBD1 or TRBD2 (5 bases each). Per the germline V gene, CDR1 is SGHRS and CDR2 is YFSETQ. Trimming stripped 4 bases from V and 1 base from J, with 14 bases between. The CDR3 length is 15 residues. Written as DNA, the CDR3 is TGCGCCAGCAGCCGGGACGGAGATTCCCAAGAGACCCAGTACTTC. Encoded protein: CASSRDGDSQETQYF. The full variable domain, its missing parts supplied by reference TRBV5-1 and TRBJ2-5, is KAGVTQTPRYLIKTRGQQVTLSCSPISGHRSVSWYQQTPGQGLQFLFEYFSETQRNKGNFPGRFSGRQFSNSRSEMNVSTLELGDSALYLCASSRDGDSQETQYFGPGTRLLVL.

In its sample, this clonotype was seen many times. The genes are TRBV12-3 or TRBV12-4 and TRBJ2-3; 7 bases line up with TRBD2. V dropped 8 bases and J dropped 0; count of bases not matched to a gene: 11. The CDR3 has 16 amino acids. This chain's CDR3 is CASSWFVGGSTDTQYF. CDR3 nucleotide sequence: TGTGCCAGCTCTTGGTTCGTGGGGGGGAGCACAGATACGCAGTATTTT.

This clonotype was detected ten times or more. This chain uses TRBV20-1 with TRBJ1-6; 7 bases align to TRBD1. The CDR3 sequence is 13 residues long. Trimming took 6 bases from V and 9 from J; bases not matched to a gene: 8. In germline, CDR1 is DFQATT, CDR2 SNEGSKA (reference sequence). CDR3 region: CSAATGYGSPLHF. The CDR3 coding sequence is TGCAGTGCGGCGACAGGGTACGGTTCACCCCTCCACTTT.

There are a few counts of this clonotype. The chain carries TRBV12-3 or TRBV12-4 and TRBJ1-2; D is unclear. The CDR3 is made up of 12 amino acids. Trimming left V 5 bases short and J 5 bases short, with 9 bases between. CDR3 DNA: TGTGCCAGCAGTGCCAGCGCTTATGGCTACACCTTC. It yields the protein CASSASAYGYTF.

This clonotype was seen more than once but under ten times. The chain combines TRBV11-2 with TRBJ1-2, with 7 positions matching TRBD1. The CDR3 runs 14 residues. V gave up 5 bases and J gave up 4 bases; unmatched junction bases: 7. CDR1 is SGHAT and CDR2 is FQNNGV in the germline V gene. In nucleotides, the CDR3 is TGTGCCAGCAGCCATGGGGACAGAGCCTATGGCTACACCTTC. It translates to CASSHGDRAYGYTF.

The sample holds many counts of this clonotype. The chain joins TRBV12-3 or TRBV12-4 to TRBJ2-1; 8 nucleotides line up with TRBD1. Trimming cost V 2 bases and J 6 bases; bases outside gene matches: 9. The length of the CDR3 is 16 residues. CDR3 sequence: CASSLMLGQGSNEQFF. The CDR3 nucleotides read TGTGCCAGCAGTTTAATGCTAGGACAGGGCAGCAATGAGCAGTTCTTC.

This clonotype was detected ten times or more. The chain couples TRBV11-2 to TRBJ1-5; D call uncertain. Per the germline V gene, CDR1 is SGHAT and CDR2 is FQNNGV. Trimming removed 2 bases from V and 2 bases from J, with 7 bases in between. There are 14 residues in the CDR3. The CDR3 DNA is TGTGCCAGCAGCTTAAGGGCCGGCAATCAGCCCCAGCATTTT. Its translation: CASSLRAGNQPQHF.

The V call is TRBV30, the J call TRBJ1-6; D not resolved. The CDR3 is 13 residues long. Germline-derived CDR1 and CDR2 are GTSNPN and SVGIG (reference sequence). Trimming cost V 2 bases and J 7 bases, with 9 bases left between them. CDR3 loop: CAWSQSANSPLHF. CDR3 DNA sequence: TGTGCCTGGAGTCAATCAGCCAATTCACCCCTCCACTTT.

The table lists this clonotype with many counts. J is TRBJ1-1 and V is TRBV4-2; D is unresolved. V lost 0 bases and J lost 1, with 9 bases in between. Germline CDR1 LGHNA, CDR2 YNFKEQ. The CDR3 spans 15 residues. The DNA for the CDR3 is TGTGCCAGCAGCCAAGATTCGCATCCGAACACTGAAGCTTTCTTT. The encoded protein is CASSQDSHPNTEAFF.

The chain links TRBV24-1 to TRBJ2-3; 7 bases map to TRBD2. After removal of 5 bases from V and 5 bases from J, the junction contained 0 bases not matched to a gene. The CDR3 loop spans 12 amino acids. Germline CDR1 is KGHDR and CDR2 is SFDVKD. Written as DNA, the CDR3 is TGTGCCACCAGTGCGGGGGGAGATACGCAGTATTTT. Protein: CATSAGGDTQYF.

This clonotype was recorded at least ten times. This rearrangement joins TRBV3-1 to TRBJ1-1; D unresolved. Germline-derived CDR1 and CDR2 are LGHDT and YNNKEL (reference sequence). Between the trimmed V and J ends, which lost 8 bases and 0 bases, there was a span of 10 bases. The CDR3 length is 13 residues. CDR3 nucleotides: TGTGCCAGCTCCGTCAGTATGAACACTGAAGCTTTCTTT. Protein product: CASSVSMNTEAFF.

This clonotype was recorded many times. In DNA, the CDR3 is TGTGCCAGCAGTTTAGCGTTAGGGGTCGCTGAAGCTTTCTTT. It is translated as CASSLALGVAEAFF. V usage is TRBV12-3 or TRBV12-4 and J usage is TRBJ1-1; tentative D call: TRBD1 (5 bases). CDR3 length: 14 residues. Trimming shortened V by 0 bases and J by 6 bases, and 11 bases separated the two germline ends.

Ten or more counts support this clonotype. The chain has TRBV11-2 and TRBJ2-2; D is ambiguous. With 1 base removed from V and 7 bases from J, the gap between germline ends came to 22 bases. This CDR3 comprises 18 residues. Looked up from germline, CDR1 is SGHAT and CDR2 is FQNNGV. The CDR3 loop reads CASSLAPSSADSFGELFF. In DNA form, the CDR3 reads TGTGCCAGCAGCTTAGCGCCCTCGTCAGCAGACTCGTTCGGGGAGCTGTTTTTT.

At least ten counts were recorded for this clonotype. This chain joins TRBV6-2 or TRBV6-3 and TRBJ2-7; tentative D call: TRBD2 (5 bases). Germline loops: CDR1 MNHEY, CDR2 SVGEGT. CDR3 length: 13 amino acids. V lost 6 bases and J lost 5, with 14 bases in between. The CDR3 DNA reads TGTGCCAGCAGCCAATCGGGAACTAACGAGCAGTACTTC. This gives the protein CASSQSGTNEQYF.

This clonotype was recorded at least ten times. The chain couples TRBV18 to TRBJ1-1; D not certain. CDR3 length: 15 amino acids. Trimming left V 1 base short and J 1 base short, with 10 bases between. Germline V CDR1 and CDR2: KGHSH, LQKENI. This CDR3 reads CASSPLGLENTEAFF. CDR3 DNA sequence: TGTGCCAGCTCACCACTAGGGTTAGAGAACACTGAAGCTTTCTTT.

The CDR3 loop is CASSLRRAGTEAFF. In DNA, the CDR3 is TGTGCCAGCAGCTTGCGACGGGCAGGGACTGAAGCTTTCTTT. V and J are TRBV5-5 and TRBJ1-1; tentative D call: TRBD1 (5 bases). The germline V and J ends were trimmed by 1 base and 5 bases, with 12 bases remaining between them. CDR1 is SGHKS, CDR2 YYEKEE, per germline (reference sequence). The CDR3 is 14 amino acids. The whole variable domain, filled in from reference TRBV5-5 and TRBJ1-1, reads DAGVTQSPTHLIKTRGQQVTLRCSPISGHKSVSWYQQVLGQGPQFIFQYYEKEERGRGNFPDRFSARQFPNYSSELNVNALLLGDSALYLCASSLRRAGTEAFFGQGTRLTVV.

V and J are TRBV6-6 and TRBJ1-3, with 7 nucleotides matching TRBD1. The CDR3 runs to 16 residues. Trimming took 6 bases from V and 0 from J; bases not matched to a gene: 8. In germline, CDR1 is MNHNY, CDR2 SVGAGI (reference sequence). The CDR3 spells CASSPGQRSSGNTIYF. The DNA of the CDR3 is TGTGCCAGCAGCCCGGGACAGCGCAGCTCTGGAAACACCATATATTTT.

The sample holds a few counts of this clonotype. J is TRBJ2-7 and V is TRBV12-5, with 11 bases lining up with TRBD1. CDR1 LGHNT and CDR2 FRNRAP come from the germline V gene. CDR3 length: 16 residues. V lost 0 bases and J lost 1; bases outside the gene matches: 2. DNA of the CDR3: TGTGCTAGTGGTTTGGTAAGGGACAGGGGGTCCTACGAGCAGTACTTC. It is translated as CASGLVRDRGSYEQYF.

This clonotype was recorded many times. The J gene is TRBJ2-7, the V gene TRBV13; TRBD2 might be the D (5 bases). The CDR3 spans 14 residues. The V and J ends lost 5 bases and 2 bases respectively, with 13 bases between them. Germline-derived CDR1 and CDR2 are PRHDT and FYEKMQ (reference sequence). The CDR3 is CASSVRRTPYEQYF. As DNA, the CDR3 is TGTGCCAGCAGCGTCCGGCGGACTCCCTACGAGCAGTACTTC.

The chain is built from TRBV28 and TRBJ2-2; possibly TRBD1 for D (6 bases). CDR1 MDHEN and CDR2 SYDVKM come from the germline V gene. The V gene lost 4 bases and the J gene lost 4 bases, with 13 bases spanning the gap. The CDR3 spans 15 residues. The CDR3 DNA reads as TGTGCCAGCAGTTACCGACAGGTCTTCACCGGGGAGCTGTTTTTT. Amino acids: CASSYRQVFTGELFF.

This clonotype has a count of ten or more. The chain links TRBV6-2 or TRBV6-3 to TRBJ2-3; TRBD2 agrees at 7 bases. CDR1 and CDR2 (germline): MNHEY, SVGEGT. There are 19 residues in the CDR3. With V trimmed by 2 bases and J by 5 bases, 19 bases remained unmatched. CDR3 residues: CASSYPGLADTLTGDTQYF. The CDR3 DNA reads as TGTGCCAGCAGTTACCCAGGTCTAGCGGATACGTTGACGGGAGATACGCAGTATTTT.

This clonotype was found many times. The genes are TRBV3-1 and TRBJ2-2; the D gene is possibly TRBD1 (6 bases). CDR3 length: 14 residues. Germline V gives CDR1 LGHDT, CDR2 YNNKEL (reference sequence). Trimming left V 2 bases short and J 9 bases short, with 13 bases between. CDR3: CASSQPNRDRELFF. The DNA of the CDR3 is TGTGCCAGCAGCCAACCTAACAGGGATCGGGAGCTGTTTTTT. The whole variable domain, filled in from reference TRBV3-1 and TRBJ2-2, reads DTAVSQTPKYLVTQMGNDKSIKCEQNLGHDTMYWYKQDSKKFLKIMFSYNNKELIINETVPNRFSPKSPDKAHLNLHINSLELGDSAVYFCASSQPNRDRELFFGEGSRLTVL.

This clonotype turned up a few times. The gene calls are TRBV5-1 and TRBJ2-3; D unresolved. Germline CDR1 is SGHRS and CDR2 is YFSETQ. This CDR3 comprises 13 residues. Trimming shortened V by 4 bases and J by 2 bases, and 8 bases separated the two germline ends. The CDR3 nucleotides are TGCGCCAGCAGCGCGTCCATCACAGATACGCAGTATTTT. This translates into CASSASITDTQYF.

This clonotype was recorded at least ten times. The chain recombines TRBV2 with TRBJ2-3; the match to TRBD1 covers 9 bases. The CDR3 covers 16 residues. Germline loops: CDR1 SNHLY, CDR2 FYNNEI. The trim removed 6 bases at V and 6 bases at J, leaving 13 bases unmatched. CDR3 sequence (DNA): TGTGCCAGCAGAGACCGGGACAGGGCTTCAAAGGATACGCAGTATTTT. Encoded protein: CASRDRDRASKDTQYF.

The chain couples TRBV29-1 to TRBJ1-2; D remains unclear. Between the trimmed V and J ends, which lost 3 bases and 0 bases, there was a span of 8 bases. CDR1 and CDR2 (germline): SQVTM, ANQGSEA. The CDR3 covers 13 residues. The CDR3 DNA is TGCAGCGTTGAGTCTCCATCTAACTATGGCTACACCTTC. The encoded protein is CSVESPSNYGYTF.

This clonotype was counted ten times or more. The genes are TRBV6-6 and TRBJ2-5; D remains unclear. The CDR3 runs to 14 residues. V lost 5 bases, J lost 2 bases, and 12 bases lay in between. In germline, CDR1 is MNHNY, CDR2 SVGAGI (reference sequence). CDR3 region: CASSTFSAQETQYF. DNA of the CDR3: TGTGCCAGCAGTACGTTTTCGGCGCAAGAGACCCAGTACTTC.

The V gene is TRBV20-1, the J gene TRBJ2-7; 11 bases map to TRBD1. The CDR3 has 14 amino acids. In germline, CDR1 is DFQATT, CDR2 SNEGSKA (reference sequence). V lost 5 bases, J lost 4 bases, and 7 bases stayed unmatched. CDR3 sequence (DNA): TGCAGTGCTCCCAGGGACAGGGGGTTTTACGAGCAGTACTTC. Protein: CSAPRDRGFYEQYF.

This clonotype was recorded at least ten times. This rearrangement joins TRBV24-1 to TRBJ2-2; weak D call: TRBD1 (5 bases). The germline gives CDR1 KGHDR, CDR2 SFDVKD. The CDR3 is 16 amino acids. Between the trimmed V and J ends, which lost 7 bases and 0 bases, there was a span of 14 bases. The CDR3 nucleotides read TGTGCCACCAGCGACCCGGCAGGGTCGAACACCGGGGAGCTGTTTTTT. Translation gives CATSDPAGSNTGELFF.